One and the same sample provided the 17 T cell receptor beta chains below, sequenced in a study of identical twins' blood T cells. Using its own MiXCR run on the 5' RACE reads, TCRdb lists one record per CDR3 protein. The data show 300,000 to 450,000 distinct CDR3 sequences, more than 25% seen once. The sequencing input was PBMCs. The source is a woman between 18 and 55 years old in good health.

The chain joins TRBV18 to TRBJ1-1, with 8 bases matching TRBD1. CDR1 is KGHSH, CDR2 LQKENI, per germline. The CDR3 has 17 amino acids. Trimming took 1 base from V and 0 from J; bases not matched to a gene: 7. In nucleotides, the CDR3 is TGTGCCAGCTCACCACGACCCCGGGACAGGATGAACACTGAAGCTTTCTTT. This encodes CASSPRPRDRMNTEAFF.

The V gene is TRBV20-1, the J gene TRBJ2-2, with TRBD2 as a possible D gene (5 bases). The ends were cut back, 2 bases at V and 2 bases at J, with 12 bases in the middle. The CDR3 is 15 amino acids. CDR1 is DFQATT, CDR2 SNEGSKA, per germline (reference sequence). In nucleotides, the CDR3 is TGCAGTGCTAGATCAAGGACTGTTAACACCGGGGAGCTGTTTTTT. Its protein product is CSARSRTVNTGELFF.

This clonotype appeared a few times. Written as DNA, the CDR3 is TGTGCCAGCAGCGGACTTCCGAGCTCTGGAAACACCATATATTTT. It encodes CASSGLPSSGNTIYF. The V call is TRBV9, the J call TRBJ1-3; no reliable D call. The CDR3 loop spans 15 amino acids. Germline V CDR1 and CDR2: SGDLS, YYNGEE. Trimming took off 3 bases at V and 0 bases at J, with 10 bases between the two ends.

About this clonotype: The junction departs from the called germline gene at one end, perhaps through a read error. This chain connects TRBV29-1 to TRBJ2-1, with D perhaps given as TRBD1 or TRBD2 (5 bases each). Germline loops: CDR1 SQVTM, CDR2 ANQGSEA. CDR3 length equals 10 residues. This CDR3 reads CSGGSNEPFF. CDR3 DNA sequence: TGCAGCGGGGGGAGCAATGAGCCGTTCTTC.

With respect to this clonotype: One base away lies a much larger clone, so this may be a sequencing read error. V and J are TRBV2 and TRBJ1-1; no firm D call. Between the trimmed V and J ends, which lost 6 bases and 1 base, there was a span of 9 bases. The CDR3 is 13 residues long. Per germline, CDR1 SNHLY and CDR2 FYNNEI. In DNA form, the CDR3 reads TGTGCCAGCAGCGTCCACACGAACACTGAAGCTTTCTTT. Translation gives CASSVHTNTEAFF.

This rearrangement joins TRBV20-1 to TRBJ1-2; D uncertain. The CDR3 length is 12 residues. The germline V gene has CDR1 DFQATT and CDR2 SNEGSKA (reference sequence). Between the trimmed V and J ends, which lost 2 bases and 1 base, there was a span of 5 bases. The DNA for the CDR3 is TGCAGTGCTAGACCCTTTAACTATGGCTACACCTTC. Protein sequence: CSARPFNYGYTF.

This clonotype showed up just once. The junction and the germline gene differ at one end; a read error may be behind it. The J gene is TRBJ1-5, the V gene TRBV19, with D perhaps TRBD1 (5 bases). Per the germline V gene, CDR1 is LNHDA and CDR2 is SQIVND (reference sequence). The CDR3 sequence is 15 residues long. CDR3 coding DNA: TGTGCCAGTACCGGACTGGGGGGGGACTATCAGCCCCGGCATTTT. This gives the protein CASTGLGGDYQPRHF. Together with reference TRBV19 and TRBJ1-5, the CDR3 gives the full variable domain: DGGITQSPKYLFRKEGQNVTLSCEQNLNHDAMYWYRQDPGQGLRLIYYSQIVNDFQKGDIAEGYSVSREKKESFPLTVTSAQKNPTAFYLCASTGLGGDYQPRHFGDGTRLSIL.

The genes are TRBV7-9 and TRBJ1-4; 10 bases align to TRBD1. The CDR3 is 14 amino acids. J lost 6 bases, V lost 6 bases, and 4 bases had no gene match. CDR1 is SEHNR and CDR2 is FQNEAQ in the germline V gene (reference sequence). The CDR3 loop reads CASRLDRGDEKLFF. CDR3 coding DNA: TGTGCCAGCAGATTGGACAGGGGGGATGAAAAACTGTTTTTT.

This clonotype was detected only a few times. The chain employs TRBV20-1 and TRBJ1-6; no reliable D call. V shed 1 base and J shed 8 bases, with 9 bases lying between them. The CDR3 totals 13 residues. CDR1 DFQATT and CDR2 SNEGSKA come from the germline V gene (reference sequence). The CDR3, as DNA: TGCAGTGCTAGAGTGGGCCCCGATTCACCCCTCCACTTT. Translated: CSARVGPDSPLHF.

This clonotype has at least ten counts. The chain is built from TRBV5-1 and TRBJ2-3; no definite D call. With 1 base removed from V and 6 bases from J, the gap between germline ends came to 3 bases. The CDR3 contains 11 residues. The germline gives CDR1 SGHRS, CDR2 YFSETQ. The DNA of the CDR3 is TGCGCCAGCAGCTTGAGGGATACGCAGTATTTT. Residues: CASSLRDTQYF.

The chain couples TRBV11-3 to TRBJ2-1, with TRBD2 matching over 9 bases. Per germline, CDR1 SGHNT and CDR2 YENEEA. J gave up 3 bases and V 5 bases, and 11 bases lay outside the gene matches. The CDR3 is made up of 17 amino acids. The CDR3 region is CASSRYTTSGNYNEQFF. DNA for the CDR3: TGTGCCAGCAGCCGATATACGACTAGCGGCAACTACAATGAGCAGTTCTTC.

The table lists this clonotype with many counts. The V call is TRBV10-3, the J call TRBJ2-7; a possible D gene is TRBD1 (6 bases). Deletions cut 5 bases from V and 6 bases from J, with 11 bases between. The CDR3 is 12 amino acids. Germline V CDR1 and CDR2: ENHRY, SYGVKD. The CDR3 reads CAISKTGTEQYF. The CDR3 bases are TGTGCCATCAGTAAGACAGGTACCGAGCAGTACTTC.

The chain recombines TRBV27 with TRBJ2-2, with 10 bases identical to TRBD1. CDR3 size: 19 residues. Germline loops: CDR1 MNHEY, CDR2 SMNVEV (reference sequence). The V and J ends lost 6 bases and 1 base, in that order; junction bases with no gene match: 14. CDR3 residues: CASRLSGTGASWNTGELFF. Here the CDR3 DNA reads TGTGCCAGCAGGCTCTCCGGGACAGGGGCCTCGTGGAACACCGGGGAGCTGTTTTTT.

The V gene is TRBV6-5, the J gene TRBJ2-3; the match to TRBD2 covers 8 bases. With V trimmed by 6 bases and J by 8 bases, 13 bases remained unmatched. CDR3 length: 15 residues. CDR1 is MNHEY and CDR2 is SVGAGI in the germline V gene. The CDR3 protein is CASSPQRERESTQYF. The CDR3 nucleotides read TGTGCCAGCAGCCCACAGCGGGAGAGAGAGAGTACGCAGTATTTT.

The chain couples TRBV30 to TRBJ1-1; perhaps TRBD1 as D (5 bases). Germline CDR1 GTSNPN, CDR2 SVGIG (reference sequence). The CDR3 loop spans 14 amino acids. V was pared by 0 bases and J by 1 base, with 9 bases between. CDR3 sequence reads: CAWSVEGTNTEAFF. The CDR3 DNA reads as TGTGCCTGGAGTGTGGAGGGGACGAACACTGAAGCTTTCTTT.

The sample holds a few counts of this clonotype. This chain joins TRBV9 and TRBJ2-3, with 13 bases matching TRBD2. J lost 8 bases, V lost 4 bases, and 10 bases had no gene match. The CDR3 has 16 residues. Germline CDR1 reads SGDLS; CDR2 reads YYNGEE. The CDR3 loop is CASSSGTSGIFGTQYF. The CDR3 nucleotides are TGTGCCAGCAGCTCAGGGACTAGCGGGATCTTCGGTACGCAGTATTTT. Filled out from reference TRBV9 and TRBJ2-3, the complete variable domain reads DSGVTQTPKHLITATGQRVTLRCSPRSGDLSVYWYQQSLDQGLQFLIQYYNGEERAKGNILERFSAQQFPDLHSELNLSSLELGDSALYFCASSSGTSGIFGTQYFGPGTRLTVL.

This clonotype was observed many times. The J gene is TRBJ1-1, the V gene TRBV12-3 or TRBV12-4, with D unresolved. V was clipped by 6 bases and J by 0 bases, with 8 bases between them. The CDR3 spans 13 residues. The CDR3 DNA sequence: TGTGCCAGCAGGGGCAATATGAACACTGAAGCTTTCTTT. Encoded protein: CASRGNMNTEAFF.